The 19 T cell receptor beta chains below come from one sample, sequenced in a study of cytomegalovirus exposure and HLA in healthy donors. The study ran its PCR with 60 Vbeta and 13 Jbeta primers. The data were produced by immunoSEQ multiplex PCR, yet TCRdb's version contains in-frame clones alone and is incomplete. The table includes about 200,000 clones, under 90% detected once. The sequencing sample was made of PBMCs. The receptors were sampled from a boy younger than 10 in good health and CMV-seronegative.

The gene calls are TRBV13 and TRBJ2-7, with 7 positions matching TRBD1. Trimming removed 5 bases from V and 6 bases from J; junction bases left unmatched: 4. Germline V gene sequence: CDR1 PRHDT, CDR2 FYEKMQ (reference sequence). The CDR3 is 12 residues long. The CDR3 DNA reads as TGTGCCAGCAGCCGCAACAGGGGCGAGCAGTACTTC. Translation gives CASSRNRGEQYF.

This chain joins TRBV19 and TRBJ1-6; the D gene is possibly TRBD1 (5 bases). V was cut by 6 bases and J by 7 bases, with 16 bases left in between. Germline V gene sequence: CDR1 LNHDA, CDR2 SQIVND (reference sequence). CDR3 length: 15 residues. CDR3 sequence: CASSTTGRGNSPLHF. In DNA form, the CDR3 reads TGTGCCAGTAGCACTACCGGACGGGGGAATTCACCCCTCCACTTT.

The chain has TRBV7-2 and TRBJ2-4; 8 bases align to TRBD2. The J segment lost 6 bases and the V segment lost 3 bases, leaving 4 bases of the junction unmatched. Looked up from germline, CDR1 is SGHTA and CDR2 is FQGNSA. The CDR3 extends over 14 amino acids. The CDR3 protein is CASSLARGGNIQYF. DNA of the CDR3: TGTGCCAGCAGCTTGGCCCGGGGGGGAAACATTCAGTACTTC.

The sample holds one count of this clone. The gene calls are TRBV4-1 and TRBJ2-5; tentative D call: TRBD2 (7 bases). Trimming cost V 1 base and J 1 base, with 19 bases left between them. The length of the CDR3 is 18 residues. In germline, CDR1 is MGHRA, CDR2 YSYEKL. CDR3 coding DNA: TGCGCCAGCAGCCAAGTGTTTGGCGGGGGCGACCTCCAAGAGACCCAGTACTTC. Amino acids: CASSQVFGGGDLQETQYF.

The V call is TRBV30, the J call TRBJ2-2; 9 nucleotides match TRBD1. J was trimmed by 3 bases and V by 2 bases; bases with no gene match: 4. Germline values: CDR1 GTSNPN, CDR2 SVGIG (reference sequence). This CDR3 comprises 15 residues. The chain's CDR3 is CAWSKRDRDTGELFF. The CDR3, as DNA: TGTGCCTGGAGTAAGAGGGACAGGGACACCGGGGAGCTGTTTTTT.

In its sample, this clone was seen a few times. The chain is built from TRBV4-2 and TRBJ2-5; 7 bases match TRBD1. Trimming took 4 bases from V and 1 from J; bases not matched to a gene: 3. The CDR3 totals 14 residues. Germline CDR1 and CDR2: LGHNA and YNFKEQ. CDR3 sequence reads: CASSPRDSQETQYF. The CDR3 DNA reads as TGTGCCAGCAGCCCCCGGGACAGCCAAGAGACCCAGTACTTC.

The chain employs TRBV6-5 and TRBJ2-3; D remains ambiguous. The CDR3 is 15 amino acids. Germline CDR1 MNHEY, CDR2 SVGAGI. V lost 5 bases, J lost 2 bases, and 14 bases lay in between. CDR3 amino acids: CASSPFLALTDTQYF. The CDR3, as DNA: TGTGCCAGCAGTCCCTTCCTGGCCCTCACAGATACGCAGTATTTT.

V usage is TRBV7-8 and J usage is TRBJ2-5; D is perhaps TRBD2 (6 bases). The CDR3 runs 14 residues. Germline lookup yields CDR1 SGHVS and CDR2 FQNEAQ. Between the trimmed V and J ends, which lost 4 bases and 2 bases, there was a span of 11 bases. CDR3 nucleotide sequence: TGTGCCAGCAGCTCGGGACTCATACAAGAGACCCAGTACTTC. Translated, it gives CASSSGLIQETQYF.

The rearrangement uses TRBV7-9 and TRBJ1-1; unclear D gene. Trimming removed 5 bases at V and 8 bases at J, with 12 bases between. The CDR3 has 12 amino acids. Germline V gene lookup returns CDR1 SEHNR and CDR2 FQNEAQ (reference sequence). The CDR3 coding sequence is TGTGCCAGCAGCCCAAGACATTCCGAAGCTTTCTTT. It specifies CASSPRHSEAFF.

V and J are TRBV6-5 and TRBJ2-7; D is perhaps TRBD1 (7 bases). The length of the CDR3 is 11 residues. Germline CDR1 MNHEY, CDR2 SVGAGI. The ends were cut back, 6 bases at V and 5 bases at J, with 8 bases in the middle. DNA for the CDR3: TGTGCCAGCAGCAGGGGGGACGAGCAGTACTTC. Translating it yields CASSRGDEQYF.

With respect to this clone: Additional DNA sequences in this sample encode the identical CDR3. The chain recombines TRBV9 with TRBJ2-5; TRBD2 agrees at 8 bases. This CDR3 has 14 residues. Losses at the gene ends were 3 bases for V and 4 bases for J; bases not matched to a gene: 5. Looked up from germline, CDR1 is SGDLS and CDR2 is YYNGEE. CDR3 sequence: CASSAGGVGETQYF. DNA for the CDR3: TGTGCCAGCAGCGCCGGGGGGGTGGGAGAGACCCAGTACTTC.

In DNA, the CDR3 is TGTGCCAGCAGGGGCCCCTACGAGCAGTACTTC. Translated, it gives CASRGPYEQYF. This chain joins TRBV27 and TRBJ2-7, with D hard to call. CDR1 and CDR2 (germline): MNHEY, SMNVEV (reference sequence). The CDR3 sequence is 11 residues long. The V gene lost 6 bases and the J gene lost 2 bases, with 5 bases spanning the gap.

A single count supports this clone. The genes are TRBV19 and TRBJ1-3; a weak D match, TRBD1 (6 bases). The CDR3 is 14 amino acids. Germline CDR1 is LNHDA and CDR2 is SQIVND (reference sequence). Between the trimmed V and J ends, which lost 5 bases and 2 bases, there was a span of 10 bases. The CDR3 DNA is TGTGCCAGTAGTGGGGCAGGGGCTGGAAACACCATATATTTT. It encodes CASSGAGAGNTIYF.

The J gene is TRBJ2-5, the V gene TRBV6-1; the match to TRBD1 covers 8 bases. The tail of the sequence fits TRBJ2-7 better, so the J call may be wrong. This CDR3 has 14 residues. Germline CDR1 is MNHNS and CDR2 is SASEGT. CDR3 sequence: CASSRQGSSYEQYF. The CDR3 DNA follows: TGTGCCAGCAGCCGACAGGGGTCCTCCTACGAGCAGTACTTC.

The chain joins TRBV7-2 to TRBJ1-1, with D unclear. This CDR3 spans 14 amino acids. Trimming cost V 1 base and J 5 bases, with 11 bases left between them. Germline V gene lookup returns CDR1 SGHTA and CDR2 FQGNSA. CDR3 amino acids: CASSLVHSGTEAFF. The CDR3 DNA reads TGTGCCAGCAGCTTAGTACATTCGGGGACTGAAGCTTTCTTT.

V usage is TRBV4-3 and J usage is TRBJ2-5, with TRBD2 as a possible D gene (5 bases). V lost 1 base and J lost 2, with 11 bases in between. The CDR3 loop spans 15 amino acids. Germline V gene lookup returns CDR1 LGHNA and CDR2 YSLEER. The DNA for the CDR3 is TGCGCCAGCAGCCAAGTCTATGGCGGGCAAGAGACCCAGTACTTC. Protein sequence: CASSQVYGGQETQYF.

The V gene is TRBV2, the J gene TRBJ2-1; a weak D match, TRBD2 (5 bases). V was pared by 6 bases and J by 3 bases, with 6 bases between. The CDR3 has 12 amino acids. Germline-derived CDR1 and CDR2 are SNHLY and FYNNEI. CDR3 amino acids: CASSRDYNEQFF. As DNA, the CDR3 is TGTGCCAGCAGCCGGGACTACAATGAGCAGTTCTTC.

This clone was seen once. Compared with germline, one end of the junction differs, possibly owing to a read error. CDR3 in amino acids: CSSSLKRVLQETQYF. In nucleotides, the CDR3 is TGTTCCAGCAGCCTCAAGAGGGTCCTCCAAGAGACCCAGTACTTC. This sequence joins TRBV7-9 and TRBJ2-5; the D gene is possibly TRBD2 (5 bases). The CDR3 contains 15 residues. In germline, CDR1 is SEHNR, CDR2 FQNEAQ (reference sequence).

This clone was detected once. The J gene is TRBJ2-5, the V gene TRBV7-9; the D gene is possibly TRBD1 (6 bases). Per germline, CDR1 SEHNR and CDR2 FQNEAQ (reference sequence). V lost 7 bases to trimming and J lost 1 base, with 13 bases between them. This CDR3 region has 14 residues. The CDR3 DNA sequence: TGTGCCAGCACCTGGGACATCTCCCAAGAGACCCAGTACTTC. It codes for CASTWDISQETQYF.